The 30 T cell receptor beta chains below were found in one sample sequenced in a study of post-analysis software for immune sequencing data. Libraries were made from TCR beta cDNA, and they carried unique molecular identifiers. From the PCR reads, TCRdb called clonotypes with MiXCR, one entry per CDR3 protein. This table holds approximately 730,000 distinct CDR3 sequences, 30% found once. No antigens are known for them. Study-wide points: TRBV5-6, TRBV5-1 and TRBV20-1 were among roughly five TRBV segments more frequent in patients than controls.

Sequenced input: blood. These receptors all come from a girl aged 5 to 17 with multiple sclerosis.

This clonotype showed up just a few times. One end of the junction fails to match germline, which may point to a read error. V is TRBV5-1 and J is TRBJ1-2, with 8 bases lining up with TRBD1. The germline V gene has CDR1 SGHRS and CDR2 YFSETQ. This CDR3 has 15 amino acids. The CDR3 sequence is CVSSLVPGQGDGYTF. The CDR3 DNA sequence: TGCGTCAGCAGCTTGGTTCCCGGACAGGGCGATGGCTACACCTTC.

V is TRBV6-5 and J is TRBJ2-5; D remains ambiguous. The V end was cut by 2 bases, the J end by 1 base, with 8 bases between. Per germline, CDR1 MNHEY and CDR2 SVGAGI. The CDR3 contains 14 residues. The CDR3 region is CASSYGPPQETQYF. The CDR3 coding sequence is TGTGCCAGCAGTTACGGGCCGCCCCAAGAGACCCAGTACTTC.

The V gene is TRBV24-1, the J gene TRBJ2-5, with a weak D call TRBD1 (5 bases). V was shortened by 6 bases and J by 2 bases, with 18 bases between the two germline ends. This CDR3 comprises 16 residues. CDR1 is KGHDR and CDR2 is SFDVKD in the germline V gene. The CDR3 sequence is CATSIVRDHLQETQYF. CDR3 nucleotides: TGTGCCACCAGTATCGTCAGGGATCACTTACAAGAGACCCAGTACTTC.

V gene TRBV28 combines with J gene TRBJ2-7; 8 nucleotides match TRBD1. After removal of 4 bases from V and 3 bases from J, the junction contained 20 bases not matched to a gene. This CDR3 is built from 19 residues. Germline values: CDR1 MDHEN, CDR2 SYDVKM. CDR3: CASSSRGQATAWGHYEQYF. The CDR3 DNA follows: TGTGCCAGCAGTTCCAGGGGACAGGCCACGGCCTGGGGGCACTACGAGCAGTACTTC.

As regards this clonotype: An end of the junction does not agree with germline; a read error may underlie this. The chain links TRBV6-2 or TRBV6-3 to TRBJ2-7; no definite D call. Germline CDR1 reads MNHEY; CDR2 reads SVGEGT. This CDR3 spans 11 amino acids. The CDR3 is CTSSQAYEQYF. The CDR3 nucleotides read TGTACCAGCAGTCAAGCCTACGAGCAGTACTTC.

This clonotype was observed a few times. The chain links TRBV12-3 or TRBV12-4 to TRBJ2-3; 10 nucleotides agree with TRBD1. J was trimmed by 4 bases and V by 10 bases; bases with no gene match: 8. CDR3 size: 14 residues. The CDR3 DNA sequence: TGTGCCATCCGGGACAGGGGATCGGCAGATACGCAGTATTTT. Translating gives CAIRDRGSADTQYF.

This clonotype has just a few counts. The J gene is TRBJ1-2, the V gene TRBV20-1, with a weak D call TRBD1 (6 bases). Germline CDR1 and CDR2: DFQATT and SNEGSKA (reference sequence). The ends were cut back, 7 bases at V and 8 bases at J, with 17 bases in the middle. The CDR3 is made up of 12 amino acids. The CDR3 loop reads CSDGVRGRGYTF. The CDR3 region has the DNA TGCAGTGACGGGGTCCGGGGGCGCGGCTACACCTTC.

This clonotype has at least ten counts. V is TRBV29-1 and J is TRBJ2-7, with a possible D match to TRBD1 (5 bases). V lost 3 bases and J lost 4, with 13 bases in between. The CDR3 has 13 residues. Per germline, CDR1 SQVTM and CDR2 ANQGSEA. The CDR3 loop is CSVETDHPYEQYF. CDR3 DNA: TGCAGCGTTGAGACAGACCACCCATACGAGCAGTACTTC.

This CDR3 is CANAASDPNNEQFF. The CDR3 DNA sequence: TGTGCAAATGCAGCATCGGACCCCAACAATGAGCAGTTCTTC. The chain carries TRBV10-3 and TRBJ2-1, with D uncertain. Germline V gene sequence: CDR1 ENHRY, CDR2 SYGVKD. CDR3 length equals 14 residues.

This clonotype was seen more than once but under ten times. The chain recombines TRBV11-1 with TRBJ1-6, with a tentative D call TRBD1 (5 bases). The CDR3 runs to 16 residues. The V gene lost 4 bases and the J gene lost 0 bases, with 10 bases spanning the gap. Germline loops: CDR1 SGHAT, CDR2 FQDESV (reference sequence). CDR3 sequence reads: CASSWGKSSYNSPLHF. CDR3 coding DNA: TGTGCCAGCAGCTGGGGGAAGAGCTCCTATAATTCACCCCTCCACTTT.

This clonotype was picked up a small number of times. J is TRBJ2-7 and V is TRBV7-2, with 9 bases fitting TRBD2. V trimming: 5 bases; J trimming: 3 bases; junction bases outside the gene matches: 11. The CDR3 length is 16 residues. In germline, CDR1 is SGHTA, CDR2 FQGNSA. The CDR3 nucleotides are TGTGCCAGCAGCGGGGGACGAGATAGCGGGAGCTACGAGCAGTACTTC. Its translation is CASSGGRDSGSYEQYF.

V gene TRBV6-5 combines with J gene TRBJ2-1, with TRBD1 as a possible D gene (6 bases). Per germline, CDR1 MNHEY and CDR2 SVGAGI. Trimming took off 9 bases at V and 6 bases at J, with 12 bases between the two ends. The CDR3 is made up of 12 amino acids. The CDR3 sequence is CASGQPPNEQFF. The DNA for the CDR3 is TGTGCCAGTGGACAGCCCCCCAATGAGCAGTTCTTC.

The DNA for the CDR3 is TGTGCCAGCAGCCCGGCCTTAGAAGAGACCCAGTACTTC. This codes for CASSPALEETQYF. The chain links TRBV12-3 or TRBV12-4 to TRBJ2-5, with D unclear. V was trimmed by 6 bases and J by 3 bases, leaving 11 bases between them. This CDR3 has 13 residues.

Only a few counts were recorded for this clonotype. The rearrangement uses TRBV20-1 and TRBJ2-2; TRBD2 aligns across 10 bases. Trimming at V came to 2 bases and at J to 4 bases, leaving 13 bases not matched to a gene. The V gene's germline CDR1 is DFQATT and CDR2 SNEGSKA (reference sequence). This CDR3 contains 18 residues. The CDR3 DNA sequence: TGCAGTGCTAGATCCTACACCGGGACTAGCGCCTCCACCGGGGAGCTGTTTTTT. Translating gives CSARSYTGTSASTGELFF.

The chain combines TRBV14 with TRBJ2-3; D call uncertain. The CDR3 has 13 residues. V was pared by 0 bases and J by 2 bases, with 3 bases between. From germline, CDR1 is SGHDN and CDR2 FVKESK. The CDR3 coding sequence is TGTGCCAGCAGCCAAGAATACACAGATACGCAGTATTTT. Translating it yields CASSQEYTDTQYF.

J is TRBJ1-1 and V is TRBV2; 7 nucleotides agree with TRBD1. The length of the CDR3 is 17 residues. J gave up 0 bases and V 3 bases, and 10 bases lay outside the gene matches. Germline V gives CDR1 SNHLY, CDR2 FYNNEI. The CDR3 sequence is CASSEYGDRVMNTEAFF. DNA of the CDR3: TGTGCCAGCAGTGAGTACGGAGACAGGGTCATGAACACTGAAGCTTTCTTT.

The CDR3 sequence: CASSPLGNSNQPQHF. Written as DNA, the CDR3 is TGTGCCAGCAGCCCCCTCGGGAATAGCAATCAGCCCCAGCATTTT. The chain is built from TRBV7-9 and TRBJ1-5; D is unclear. Per the germline V gene, CDR1 is SEHNR and CDR2 is FQNEAQ (reference sequence). The CDR3 totals 15 residues. V was pared by 5 bases and J by 0 bases, with 11 bases between. Supplemented by reference TRBV7-9 and TRBJ1-5, the full variable domain reads DTGVSQNPRHKITKRGQNVTFRCDPISEHNRLYWYRQTLGQGPEFLTYFQNEAQLEKSRLLSDRFSAERPKGSFSTLEIQRTEQGDSAMYLCASSPLGNSNQPQHFGDGTRLSIL.

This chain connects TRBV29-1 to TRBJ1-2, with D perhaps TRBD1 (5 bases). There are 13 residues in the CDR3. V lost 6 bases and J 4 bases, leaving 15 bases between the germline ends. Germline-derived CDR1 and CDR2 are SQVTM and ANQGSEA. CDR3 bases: TGCAGCGTCGCCTCAGGGAGCCTCTATGGCTACACCTTC. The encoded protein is CSVASGSLYGYTF. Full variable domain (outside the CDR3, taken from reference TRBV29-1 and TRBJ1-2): SAVISQKPSRDICQRGTSLTIQCQVDSQVTMMFWYRQQPGQSLTLIATANQGSEATYESGFVIDKFPISRPNLTFSTLTVSNMSPEDSSIYLCSVASGSLYGYTFGSGTRLTVV.

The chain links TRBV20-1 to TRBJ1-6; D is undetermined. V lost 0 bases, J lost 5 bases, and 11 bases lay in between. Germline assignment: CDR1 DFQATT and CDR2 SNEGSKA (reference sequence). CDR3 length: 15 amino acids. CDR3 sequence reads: CSAREQGFHNSPLHF. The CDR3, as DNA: TGCAGTGCTAGAGAGCAAGGGTTCCATAATTCACCCCTCCACTTT.

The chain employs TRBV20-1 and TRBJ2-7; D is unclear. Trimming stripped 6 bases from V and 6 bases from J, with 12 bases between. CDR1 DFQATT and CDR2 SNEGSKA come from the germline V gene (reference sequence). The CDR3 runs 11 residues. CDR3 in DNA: TGCAGTGCCGCCTTCGCTTCCGAGCAGTACTTC. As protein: CSAAFASEQYF.

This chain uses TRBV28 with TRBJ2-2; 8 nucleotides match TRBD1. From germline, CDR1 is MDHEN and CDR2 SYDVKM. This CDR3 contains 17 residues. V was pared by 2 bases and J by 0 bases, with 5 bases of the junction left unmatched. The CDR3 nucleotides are TGTGCCAGCAGTTTACTACTCAGGGGGCCGAACACCGGGGAGCTGTTTTTT. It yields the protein CASSLLLRGPNTGELFF.

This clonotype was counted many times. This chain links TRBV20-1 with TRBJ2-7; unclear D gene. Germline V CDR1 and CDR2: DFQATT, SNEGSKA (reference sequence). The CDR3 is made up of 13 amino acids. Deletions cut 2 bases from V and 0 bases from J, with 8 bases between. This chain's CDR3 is CSARIPGSYEQYF. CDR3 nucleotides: TGCAGTGCTAGAATTCCGGGCTCCTACGAGCAGTACTTC.

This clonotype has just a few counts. CDR3 DNA: TGTGCCAGCAGTCTTGGAAGTGGGCATAACTATGGCTACACCTTC. This sequence encodes CASSLGSGHNYGYTF. V and J are TRBV28 and TRBJ1-2; no clear D gene. The CDR3 totals 15 residues. The V end was cut by 5 bases, the J end by 1 base, with 14 bases between. The germline V gene has CDR1 MDHEN and CDR2 SYDVKM.

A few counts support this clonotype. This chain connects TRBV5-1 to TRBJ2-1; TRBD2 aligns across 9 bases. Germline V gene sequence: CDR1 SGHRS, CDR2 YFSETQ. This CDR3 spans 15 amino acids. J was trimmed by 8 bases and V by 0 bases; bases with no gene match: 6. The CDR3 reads CASSLEGTSLYEQFF. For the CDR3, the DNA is TGCGCCAGCAGCTTGGAGGGGACTAGCCTGTATGAGCAGTTCTTC.

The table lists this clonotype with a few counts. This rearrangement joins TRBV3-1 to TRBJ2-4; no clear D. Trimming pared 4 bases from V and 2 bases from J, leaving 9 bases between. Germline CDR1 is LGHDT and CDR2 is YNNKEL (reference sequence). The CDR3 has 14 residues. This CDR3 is CASSPGLTKNIQYF. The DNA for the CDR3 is TGTGCCAGCAGCCCCGGGTTGACCAAAAACATTCAGTACTTC.

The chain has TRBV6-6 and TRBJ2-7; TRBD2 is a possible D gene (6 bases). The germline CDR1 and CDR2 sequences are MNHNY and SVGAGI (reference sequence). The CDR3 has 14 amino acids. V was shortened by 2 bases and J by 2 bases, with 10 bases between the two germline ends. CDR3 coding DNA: TGTGCCAGCAGTTACGGAGGGAATACCTACGAGCAGTACTTC. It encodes CASSYGGNTYEQYF.

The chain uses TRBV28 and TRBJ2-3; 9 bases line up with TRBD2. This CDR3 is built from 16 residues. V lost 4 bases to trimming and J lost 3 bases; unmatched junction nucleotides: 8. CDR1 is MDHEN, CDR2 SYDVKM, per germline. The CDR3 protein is CASSSALAGGTDTQYF. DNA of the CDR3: TGTGCCAGCAGTTCCGCTCTGGCGGGAGGGACAGATACGCAGTATTTT.

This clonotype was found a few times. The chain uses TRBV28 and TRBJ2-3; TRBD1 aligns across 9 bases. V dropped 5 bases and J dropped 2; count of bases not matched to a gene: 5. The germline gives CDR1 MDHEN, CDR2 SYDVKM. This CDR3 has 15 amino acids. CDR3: CASSVGTGNTDTQYF. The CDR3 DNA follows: TGTGCCAGCAGTGTGGGGACAGGGAACACAGATACGCAGTATTTT.

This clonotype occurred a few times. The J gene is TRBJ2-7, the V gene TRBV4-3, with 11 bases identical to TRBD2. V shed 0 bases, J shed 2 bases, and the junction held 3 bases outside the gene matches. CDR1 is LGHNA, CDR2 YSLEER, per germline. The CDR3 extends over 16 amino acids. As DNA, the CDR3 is TGCGCCAGCAGCCAAGATGGGACTAGCGGAGCCTACGAGCAGTACTTC. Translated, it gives CASSQDGTSGAYEQYF.

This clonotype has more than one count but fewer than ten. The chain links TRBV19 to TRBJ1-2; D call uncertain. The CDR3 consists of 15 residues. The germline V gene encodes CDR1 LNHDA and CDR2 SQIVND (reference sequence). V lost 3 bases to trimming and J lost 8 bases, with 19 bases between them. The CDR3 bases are TGTGCCAGTAGTATTAAATCGGCGGGAGACTCCGGCTACACCTTC. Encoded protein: CASSIKSAGDSGYTF.